One and the same sample provided the 8 T cell receptor beta chains below, sequenced in a study of T and B cells in COVID-19 patients. Multiplex PCR with BIOMED2 TRB-A/B primer pools amplified TRB rearrangements. MiXCR, run by TCRdb on the multiplex PCR reads, gives a single entry per CDR3 protein. The top ten clones hold about 50% of a sample with over 8,000 distinct CDR3 sequences, over 30% of them seen once. Each TRB amplification used roughly 220-550 ng of genomic DNA from blood. Source material: blood. Receptors were obtained from a human donor with active COVID-19.

This clonotype was counted a few times. The chain joins TRBV29-1 to TRBJ1-1, with TRBD1 matching 8 bases. This CDR3 has 13 residues. Trimming took 4 bases from V and 0 from J; bases not matched to a gene: 1. From germline, CDR1 is SQVTM and CDR2 ANQGSEA. CDR3: CSVGTGLNTEAFF. The CDR3 nucleotides read TGCAGCGTTGGGACAGGGCTGAACACTGAAGCTTTCTTT.

This clonotype has just a few counts. The rearrangement uses TRBV11-1 and TRBJ1-1; TRBD1 aligns across 8 bases. Germline V gene lookup returns CDR1 SGHAT and CDR2 FQDESV (reference sequence). V lost 5 bases to trimming and J lost 1 base; unmatched junction nucleotides: 6. This CDR3 has 15 amino acids. CDR3 amino acids: CASSLGQGPNTEAFF. CDR3 bases: TGTGCCAGCAGCCTTGGACAGGGTCCGAACACTGAAGCTTTCTTT. The whole variable domain, filled in from reference TRBV11-1 and TRBJ1-1, reads EAEVAQSPRYKITEKSQAVAFWCDPISGHATLYWYRQILGQGPELLVQFQDESVVDDSQLPKDRFSAERLKGVDSTLKIQPAELGDSAMYLCASSLGQGPNTEAFFGQGTRLTVV.

The chain links TRBV6-5 to TRBJ2-2; the D gene is possibly TRBD2 (5 bases). CDR1 is MNHEY and CDR2 is SVGAGI in the germline V gene. V was trimmed by 8 bases and J by 7 bases, leaving 20 bases between them. The CDR3 contains 15 residues. CDR3 protein: CASSLEGFGIGELFF. DNA for the CDR3: TGTGCCAGCTCTCTTGAAGGGTTCGGGATCGGGGAGCTGTTTTTT.

This clonotype turned up a few times. This rearrangement joins TRBV19 to TRBJ2-5; 8 nucleotides match TRBD2. Trimming took 4 bases from V and 2 from J; bases not matched to a gene: 12. In germline, CDR1 is LNHDA, CDR2 SQIVND (reference sequence). The CDR3 has 17 residues. CDR3 nucleotides: TGTGCCAGTAGTACGGGAGCGGGGGCGCCGGGTCAAGAGACCCAGTACTTC. Translation: CASSTGAGAPGQETQYF.

To note about this clonotype: The junction differs from germline at one of its ends, possibly a read error. The chain combines TRBV27 with TRBJ2-5, with a tentative D call TRBD1 (5 bases). The CDR3 is 13 amino acids. Germline CDR1 is MNHEY and CDR2 is SMNVEV (reference sequence). CDR3 region: CATSAQVVETQYF. For the CDR3, the DNA is TGTGCCACCAGTGCACAGGTAGTGGAGACCCAGTACTTC.

The rearrangement links TRBV27 to TRBJ2-5; 7 bases fit TRBD2. J lost 4 bases, V lost 3 bases, and 11 bases had no gene match. The germline CDR1 and CDR2 sequences are MNHEY and SMNVEV (reference sequence). The CDR3 length is 16 residues. The CDR3 is CASSFRGGVLTETQYF. In DNA form, the CDR3 reads TGTGCCAGCAGTTTCCGGGGAGGGGTGTTGACAGAGACCCAGTACTTC.

This clonotype was seen a handful of times. J is TRBJ1-1 and V is TRBV19; D may be TRBD1 (5 bases). CDR1 LNHDA and CDR2 SQIVND come from the germline V gene (reference sequence). Trimming stripped 7 bases from V and 1 base from J, with 13 bases between. The CDR3 is 14 amino acids. The CDR3 sequence is CASNPGPENTEAFF. The CDR3 DNA is TGTGCCAGTAACCCGGGACCGGAGAACACTGAAGCTTTCTTT.

Turning to this clonotype: The CDR3 does not close with the conserved phenylalanine or tryptophan, likely indicating a read error. The rearrangement links TRBV18 to TRBJ2-2; 9 bases match TRBD2. With 8 bases clipped from V and 4 bases from J, the junction kept 5 bases outside the gene matches. Germline V gene sequence: CDR1 KGHSH, CDR2 LQKENI. The CDR3 has 14 residues. The CDR3 DNA sequence: TGTGCCAGCCTAAGCGGGAGGTCCACCGGGGAGCTGTTTTCT. Encoded protein: CASLSGRSTGELFS.